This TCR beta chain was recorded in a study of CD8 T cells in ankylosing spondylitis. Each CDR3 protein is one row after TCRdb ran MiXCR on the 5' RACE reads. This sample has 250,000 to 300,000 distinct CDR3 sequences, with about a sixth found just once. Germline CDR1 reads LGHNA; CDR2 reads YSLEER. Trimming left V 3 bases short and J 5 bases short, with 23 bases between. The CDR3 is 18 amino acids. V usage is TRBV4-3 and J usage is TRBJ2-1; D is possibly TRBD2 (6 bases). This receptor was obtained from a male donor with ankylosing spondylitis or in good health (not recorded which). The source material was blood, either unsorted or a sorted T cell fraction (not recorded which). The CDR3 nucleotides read TGCGCCAGCAGCCAGTCGGTGCCCGGGAGAATAGGAGACAATGAGCAGTTCTTC. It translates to CASSQSVPGRIGDNEQFF.